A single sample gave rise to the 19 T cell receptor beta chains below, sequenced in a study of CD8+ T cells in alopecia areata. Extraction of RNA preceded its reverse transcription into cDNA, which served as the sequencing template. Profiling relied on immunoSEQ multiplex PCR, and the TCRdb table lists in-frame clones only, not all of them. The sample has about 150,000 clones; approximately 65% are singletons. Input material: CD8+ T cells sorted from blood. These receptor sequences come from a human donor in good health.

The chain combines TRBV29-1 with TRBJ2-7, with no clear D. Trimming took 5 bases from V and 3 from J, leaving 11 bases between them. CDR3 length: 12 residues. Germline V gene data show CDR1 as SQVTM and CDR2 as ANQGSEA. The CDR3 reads CSVYVRYYEQYF. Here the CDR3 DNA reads TGCAGCGTTTATGTCAGGTACTACGAGCAGTACTTC.

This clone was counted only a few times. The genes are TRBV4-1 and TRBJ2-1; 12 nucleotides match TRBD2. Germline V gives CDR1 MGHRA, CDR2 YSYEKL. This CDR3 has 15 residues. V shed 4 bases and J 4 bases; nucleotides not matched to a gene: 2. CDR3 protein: CASSLLAGGYNEQFF. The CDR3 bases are TGCGCCAGCAGCCTACTAGCGGGGGGTTACAATGAGCAGTTCTTC.

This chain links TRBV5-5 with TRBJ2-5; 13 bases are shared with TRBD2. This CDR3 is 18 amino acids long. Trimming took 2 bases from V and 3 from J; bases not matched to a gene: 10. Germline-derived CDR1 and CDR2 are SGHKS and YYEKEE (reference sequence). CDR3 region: CASSLRQLAGGPEETQYF. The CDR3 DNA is TGTGCCAGCAGCTTACGCCAACTAGCGGGAGGGCCGGAAGAGACCCAGTACTTC.

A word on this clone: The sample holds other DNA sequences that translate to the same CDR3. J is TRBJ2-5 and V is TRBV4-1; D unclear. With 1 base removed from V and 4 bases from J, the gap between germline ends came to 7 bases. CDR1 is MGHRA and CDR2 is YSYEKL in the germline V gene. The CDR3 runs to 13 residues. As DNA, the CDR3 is TGCGCCAGCAGCCAAGTAGGCGGAGAGACCCAGTACTTC. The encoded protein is CASSQVGGETQYF.

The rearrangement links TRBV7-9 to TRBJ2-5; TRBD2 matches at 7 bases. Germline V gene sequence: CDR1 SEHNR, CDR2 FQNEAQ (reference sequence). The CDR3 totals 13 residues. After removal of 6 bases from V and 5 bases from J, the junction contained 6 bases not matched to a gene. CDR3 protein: CASRRTSDETQYF. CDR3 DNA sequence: TGTGCCAGCAGGCGCACTAGCGACGAGACCCAGTACTTC.

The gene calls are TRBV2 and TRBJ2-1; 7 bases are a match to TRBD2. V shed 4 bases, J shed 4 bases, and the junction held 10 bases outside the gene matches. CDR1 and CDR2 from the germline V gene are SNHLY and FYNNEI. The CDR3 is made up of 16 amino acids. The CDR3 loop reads CASSAFRAGDYNEQFF. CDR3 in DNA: TGTGCCAGCAGTGCGTTTCGGGCGGGAGATTACAATGAGCAGTTCTTC. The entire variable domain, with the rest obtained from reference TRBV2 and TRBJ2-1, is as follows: EPEVTQTPSHQVTQMGQEVILRCVPISNHLYFYWYRQILGQKVEFLVSFYNNEISEKSEIFDDQFSVERPDGSNFTLKIRSTKLEDSAMYFCASSAFRAGDYNEQFFGPGTRLTVL.

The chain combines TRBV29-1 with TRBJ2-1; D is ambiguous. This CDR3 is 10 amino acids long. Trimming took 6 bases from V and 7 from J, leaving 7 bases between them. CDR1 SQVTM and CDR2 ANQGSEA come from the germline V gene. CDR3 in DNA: TGCAGCGTGACTCGTAATGAGCAGTTCTTC. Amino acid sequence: CSVTRNEQFF.

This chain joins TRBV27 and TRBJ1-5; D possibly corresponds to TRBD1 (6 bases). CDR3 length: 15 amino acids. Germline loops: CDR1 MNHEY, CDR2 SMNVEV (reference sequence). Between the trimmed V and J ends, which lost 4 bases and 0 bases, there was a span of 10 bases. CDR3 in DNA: TGTGCCAGCAGTTCGGGACACTTTAGCAATCAGCCCCAGCATTTT. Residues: CASSSGHFSNQPQHF.

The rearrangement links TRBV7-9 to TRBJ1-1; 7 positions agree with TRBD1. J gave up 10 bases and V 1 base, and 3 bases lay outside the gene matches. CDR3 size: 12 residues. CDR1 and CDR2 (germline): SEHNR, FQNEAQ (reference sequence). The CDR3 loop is CASSLVQGTAFF. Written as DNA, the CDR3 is TGTGCCAGCAGCTTAGTACAGGGGACAGCTTTCTTT. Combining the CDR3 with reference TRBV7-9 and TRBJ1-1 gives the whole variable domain DTGVSQNPRHKITKRGQNVTFRCDPISEHNRLYWYRQTLGQGPEFLTYFQNEAQLEKSRLLSDRFSAERPKGSFSTLEIQRTEQGDSAMYLCASSLVQGTAFFGQGTRLTVV.

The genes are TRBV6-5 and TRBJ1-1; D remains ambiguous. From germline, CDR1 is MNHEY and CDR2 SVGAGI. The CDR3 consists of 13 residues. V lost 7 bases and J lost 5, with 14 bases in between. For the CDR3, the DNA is TGTGCCAGCAAACCCGGTCCGGGGACTGAAGCTTTCTTT. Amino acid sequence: CASKPGPGTEAFF.

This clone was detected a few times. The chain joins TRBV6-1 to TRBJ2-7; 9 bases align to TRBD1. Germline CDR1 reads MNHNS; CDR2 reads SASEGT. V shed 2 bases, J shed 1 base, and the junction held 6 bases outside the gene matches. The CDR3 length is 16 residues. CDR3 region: CASSEKVGTGSYEQYF. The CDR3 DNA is TGTGCCAGCAGTGAAAAAGTCGGGACAGGGTCCTACGAGCAGTACTTC.

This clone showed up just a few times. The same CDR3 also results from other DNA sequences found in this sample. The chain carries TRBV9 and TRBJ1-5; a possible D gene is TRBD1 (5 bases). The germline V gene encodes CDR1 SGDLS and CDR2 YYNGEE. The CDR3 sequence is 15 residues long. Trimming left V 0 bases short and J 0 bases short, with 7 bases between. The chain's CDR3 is CASSVGGNSNQPQHF. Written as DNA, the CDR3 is TGTGCCAGCAGCGTAGGGGGCAATAGCAATCAGCCCCAGCATTTT.

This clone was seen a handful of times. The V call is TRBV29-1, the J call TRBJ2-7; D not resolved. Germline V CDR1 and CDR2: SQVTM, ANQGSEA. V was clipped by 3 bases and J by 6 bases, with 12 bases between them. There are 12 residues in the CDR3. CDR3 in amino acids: CSVEHGNSEQYF. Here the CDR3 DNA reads TGCAGCGTTGAGCATGGGAATTCCGAGCAGTACTTC.

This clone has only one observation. This CDR3 is CASSPWGISNQPQHF. The CDR3, as DNA: TGTGCCAGCAGCCCTTGGGGGATAAGCAATCAGCCCCAGCATTTT. The chain combines TRBV27 with TRBJ1-5; possibly TRBD1 for D (5 bases). This CDR3 is 15 amino acids long. Germline V CDR1 and CDR2: MNHEY, SMNVEV (reference sequence). Trimming stripped 6 bases from V and 1 base from J, with 13 bases between.

The CDR3 sequence is CASSLEASGSITDTQYF. DNA for the CDR3: TGTGCCAGCAGCTTAGAAGCTAGCGGGAGCATCACAGATACGCAGTATTTT. This chain joins TRBV11-2 and TRBJ2-3, with 10 positions matching TRBD2. The CDR3 is made up of 17 amino acids. The germline CDR1 and CDR2 sequences are SGHAT and FQNNGV. Unmatched junction bases numbered 5, after V lost 0 bases and J lost 2 bases.

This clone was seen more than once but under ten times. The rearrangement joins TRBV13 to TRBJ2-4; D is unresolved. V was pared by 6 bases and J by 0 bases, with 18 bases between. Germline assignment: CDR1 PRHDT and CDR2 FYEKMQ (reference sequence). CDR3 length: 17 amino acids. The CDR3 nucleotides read TGTGCCAGCAGTTCAGACTCGAGTCCCGTAGCCAAAAACATTCAGTACTTC. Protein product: CASSSDSSPVAKNIQYF.

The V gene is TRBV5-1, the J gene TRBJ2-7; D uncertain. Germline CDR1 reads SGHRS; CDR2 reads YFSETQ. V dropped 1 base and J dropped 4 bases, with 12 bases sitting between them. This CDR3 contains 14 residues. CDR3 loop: CASSLREQAYEQYF. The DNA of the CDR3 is TGCGCCAGCAGCTTGAGGGAACAAGCATACGAGCAGTACTTC.

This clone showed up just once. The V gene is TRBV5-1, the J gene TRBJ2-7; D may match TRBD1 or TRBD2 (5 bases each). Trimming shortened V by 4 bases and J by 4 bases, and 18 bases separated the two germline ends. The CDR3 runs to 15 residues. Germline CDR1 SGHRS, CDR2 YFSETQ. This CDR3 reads CASSRLGDLNYEQYF. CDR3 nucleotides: TGCGCCAGCAGCCGACTGGGGGACCTAAATTACGAGCAGTACTTC.

CDR3 region: CASSITGREAFF. The CDR3 nucleotides read TGTGCCAGCAGTATTACTGGGCGGGAAGCTTTCTTT. The J gene is TRBJ1-1, the V gene TRBV25-1; D gene uncertain. This CDR3 contains 12 residues. Trimming left V 5 bases short and J 8 bases short, with 12 bases between. Germline assignment: CDR1 MGHDK and CDR2 SYGVNS.